The source of this T cell receptor beta chain is a study of blood T cell repertoires in COVID-19. Study-wide background: Some COVID-19 samples were acute and others convalescent; all came from the United States, Italy and Spain. From T cells, B-cell-depleted T cells, or PBMCs came the material, which was cDNA or gDNA.

How the authors handled the data: From reference gene primer amplification, estimates of nucleated cell counts were derived. The method was immunoSEQ multiplex PCR; TCRdb's version includes in-frame clones alone and lacks a portion of them. The D gene and trimming were derived from the DNA, and the V and J assignments and clone size from that table. This table has tens of thousands of clones, 80% to 85% appearing once. The CDR3 has 13 residues. V was pared by 2 bases and J by 7 bases, with 4 bases of the junction left unmatched. Germline CDR1 is SNHLY and CDR2 is FYNNEI. This clonotype was sampled from a human donor in a cohort sampled during active COVID-19. V is TRBV2 and J is TRBJ2-5, with 7 bases identical to TRBD1. Material: peripheral blood. The CDR3 loop is CASSELNRGTQYF. The CDR3 DNA is TGTGCCAGCAGTGAACTGAACAGGGGGACCCAGTACTTC.